Below, 22 T cell receptor beta chains from the same sample are listed, as sequenced in a study of blood T cell repertoires in COVID-19. Assay used: immunoSEQ multiplex PCR; TCRdb lists only in-frame clones, some missing. The repertoire holds 300,000 to 350,000 clones, with about nine tenths as singletons. Sequencing was done on a sample of peripheral blood. Every receptor here comes from a man aged 18 to 30 with active or convalescent COVID-19.

V and J are TRBV25-1 and TRBJ1-5, with D maybe TRBD1 (5 bases). The germline V gene has CDR1 MGHDK and CDR2 SYGVNS. Trimming removed 6 bases at V and 4 bases at J, with 10 bases between. This CDR3 region has 13 residues. CDR3 sequence (DNA): TGTGCCAGCAGGCAAGGGGATAATCAGCCCCAGCATTTT. The encoded protein is CASRQGDNQPQHF.

The rearrangement links TRBV5-5 to TRBJ1-5, with 8 nucleotides matching TRBD1. The ends lost 3 bases at V and 1 base at J; junction bases unmatched: 3. Germline assignment: CDR1 SGHKS and CDR2 YYEKEE (reference sequence). CDR3 length equals 15 residues. DNA of the CDR3: TGTGCCAGCAGCTCTCGGACAGGGAGCAATCAGCCCCAGCATTTT. This translates into CASSSRTGSNQPQHF.

The chain recombines TRBV9 with TRBJ1-6; TRBD1 matches 7 bases. Germline V gives CDR1 SGDLS, CDR2 YYNGEE. The ends lost 0 bases at V and 2 bases at J; junction bases unmatched: 5. The CDR3 consists of 17 residues. CDR3 coding DNA: TGTGCCAGCAGCGTAGGGGGACAGCCCGCCTATAATTCACCCCTCCACTTT. It codes for CASSVGGQPAYNSPLHF. Full variable domain (remainder filled in from reference TRBV9 and TRBJ1-6): DSGVTQTPKHLITATGQRVTLRCSPRSGDLSVYWYQQSLDQGLQFLIQYYNGEERAKGNILERFSAQQFPDLHSELNLSSLELGDSALYFCASSVGGQPAYNSPLHFGNGTRLTVT.

The chain employs TRBV13 and TRBJ1-5, with D maybe TRBD1 (6 bases). The CDR3 sequence is 15 residues long. Trimming stripped 0 bases from V and 4 bases from J, with 10 bases between. CDR1 is PRHDT and CDR2 is FYEKMQ in the germline V gene (reference sequence). The CDR3 coding sequence is TGTGCCAGCAGCTTAGGAACAGGGATGAATCAGCCCCAGCATTTT. It specifies CASSLGTGMNQPQHF.

CDR3 bases: TGTGCCAGCAGCTTAGCCCGGGAGCGGGTAGATACGCAGTATTTT. It is translated as CASSLARERVDTQYF. The gene calls are TRBV7-6 and TRBJ2-3; D perhaps matches TRBD2 (6 bases). Deletions cut 0 bases from V and 5 bases from J, with 12 bases between. CDR1 and CDR2 from the germline V gene are SGHVS and FNYEAQ. The length of the CDR3 is 15 residues.

The chain combines TRBV5-1 with TRBJ2-1; D unresolved. This CDR3 spans 14 amino acids. Germline CDR1 reads SGHRS; CDR2 reads YFSETQ. V lost 4 bases, J lost 6 bases, and 14 bases lay in between. CDR3: CASSPDASPNEQFF. The CDR3 coding sequence is TGCGCCAGCAGCCCAGACGCTAGTCCCAATGAGCAGTTCTTC. Variable domain in full (rest from reference TRBV5-1 and TRBJ2-1): KAGVTQTPRYLIKTRGQQVTLSCSPISGHRSVSWYQQTPGQGLQFLFEYFSETQRNKGNFPGRFSGRQFSNSRSEMNVSTLELGDSALYLCASSPDASPNEQFFGPGTRLTVL.

This clone has just one count. The rearrangement uses TRBV28 and TRBJ2-3; a weak D match, TRBD1 (8 bases). In germline, CDR1 is MDHEN, CDR2 SYDVKM. CDR3 length: 16 residues. V gave up 4 bases and J gave up 6 bases, with 20 bases separating them. CDR3 region: CASSSERTGRGDTQYF. The CDR3 nucleotides are TGTGCCAGCAGTTCCGAAAGGACAGGGCGGGGGGATACGCAGTATTTT. Variable domain in full (rest from reference TRBV28 and TRBJ2-3): DVKVTQSSRYLVKRTGEKVFLECVQDMDHENMFWYRQDPGLGLRLIYFSYDVKMKEKGDIPEGYSVSREKKERFSLILESASTNQTSMYLCASSSERTGRGDTQYFGPGTRLTVL.

The gene calls are TRBV7-9 and TRBJ1-5; D is uncertain. CDR1 is SEHNR and CDR2 is FQNEAQ in the germline V gene (reference sequence). The CDR3 has 14 residues. V was clipped by 1 base and J by 6 bases, with 10 bases between them. This CDR3 is CASSLENSLQPQHF. The DNA for the CDR3 is TGTGCCAGCAGCTTAGAGAACAGTCTTCAGCCCCAGCATTTT.

This clone was seen ten or more times. The chain employs TRBV7-9 and TRBJ2-1; TRBD1 is a possible D gene (5 bases). Trimming removed 5 bases from V and 1 base from J, with 15 bases in between. Germline loops: CDR1 SEHNR, CDR2 FQNEAQ (reference sequence). The CDR3 is 16 residues long. The CDR3 region has the DNA TGTGCCAGCAGCCCTGCGCCAGGGCGTTCCTACAATGAGCAGTTCTTC. Its protein product is CASSPAPGRSYNEQFF.

This clone showed up just once. DNA for the CDR3: TGTGCCAGCAGCCTCCGACGGCGGTCTGGGGCCAACGTCCTGACTTTC. This codes for CASSLRRRSGANVLTF. The chain carries TRBV7-6 and TRBJ2-6; no clear D gene. The CDR3 runs 16 residues. The germline V and J ends were trimmed by 5 bases and 1 base, with 12 bases remaining between them. Germline values: CDR1 SGHVS, CDR2 FNYEAQ.

As regards this clone: This sample also contains other DNA sequences that code for the same CDR3. V usage is TRBV28 and J usage is TRBJ1-5; D is unresolved. The ends were cut back, 3 bases at V and 4 bases at J, with 4 bases in the middle. The CDR3 has 12 residues. Germline V lookup: CDR1 MDHEN, CDR2 SYDVKM. This chain's CDR3 is CASSLTNQPQHF. Written as DNA, the CDR3 is TGTGCCAGCAGTTTGACTAATCAGCCCCAGCATTTT.

V is TRBV19 and J is TRBJ1-1, with a possible D match to TRBD1 (5 bases). The V and J ends lost 4 bases and 12 bases respectively, with 12 bases between them. Germline CDR1 and CDR2: LNHDA and SQIVND (reference sequence). CDR3 length: 11 amino acids. CDR3: CASSTPRVTFF. In nucleotides, the CDR3 is TGTGCCAGTAGTACCCCCAGGGTAACTTTCTTT.

This chain links TRBV6-2 or TRBV6-3 with TRBJ1-5, with D maybe TRBD1 (5 bases). Trimming removed 2 bases from V and 5 bases from J, with 16 bases in between. Germline-derived CDR1 and CDR2 are MNHEY and SVGEGT. This CDR3 has 16 residues. The CDR3 nucleotides are TGTGCCAGCAGTTACGCACCGGGACGGGGGGATCAGCCCCAGCATTTT. Translating it yields CASSYAPGRGDQPQHF.

This rearrangement joins TRBV15 to TRBJ2-5, with D perhaps matching TRBD1 (6 bases). V gave up 1 base and J gave up 1 base, with 13 bases separating them. This CDR3 contains 16 residues. Germline V gene lookup returns CDR1 LNHNV and CDR2 YYDKDF (reference sequence). CDR3 DNA: TGTGCCACCAGCAGAGTGGGGCAACAGGGCCAAGAGACCCAGTACTTC. Encoded protein: CATSRVGQQGQETQYF.

The rearrangement joins TRBV7-2 to TRBJ2-7; TRBD2 aligns across 7 bases. Germline assignment: CDR1 SGHTA and CDR2 FQGNSA. The J segment lost 4 bases and the V segment lost 6 bases, leaving 9 bases of the junction unmatched. The CDR3 contains 14 residues. DNA of the CDR3: TGTGCCAGCAGAGATGGCGGGAGTAGGTACGAGCAGTACTTC. Its translation is CASRDGGSRYEQYF.

The gene calls are TRBV27 and TRBJ2-7; weak D call: TRBD1 (5 bases). Trimming removed 4 bases at V and 3 bases at J, with 10 bases between. The V gene's germline CDR1 is MNHEY and CDR2 SMNVEV (reference sequence). This CDR3 is 13 amino acids long. The CDR3 is CASSSFDSYEQYF. The CDR3 DNA follows: TGTGCCAGCAGTTCCTTCGACAGCTACGAGCAGTACTTC.

This clone was seen a single time. The chain carries TRBV5-1 and TRBJ2-1; TRBD2 agrees at 13 bases. CDR3 length: 14 amino acids. V trimming: 1 base; J trimming: 11 bases; junction bases outside the gene matches: 3. CDR1 SGHRS and CDR2 YFSETQ come from the germline V gene. CDR3 in amino acids: CASSLRTSGGQQFF. The CDR3 region has the DNA TGCGCCAGCAGCTTGAGGACTAGCGGGGGTCAGCAGTTCTTC.

The table lists this clone with a count of one. The chain recombines TRBV12-5 with TRBJ1-5, with D possibly TRBD1 on 5 matching bases. The V gene's germline CDR1 is LGHNT and CDR2 FRNRAP. V was pared by 4 bases and J by 2 bases, with 15 bases between. The CDR3 runs 16 residues. In nucleotides, the CDR3 is TGTGCTAGTGGTTGGGGCGTATCTTCGGGCAATCAGCCCCAGCATTTT. Its translation is CASGWGVSSGNQPQHF.

The chain employs TRBV29-1 and TRBJ1-1; possibly TRBD1 for D (5 bases). CDR1 is SQVTM, CDR2 ANQGSEA, per germline. The CDR3 length is 15 residues. V was shortened by 0 bases and J by 2 bases, with 13 bases between the two germline ends. CDR3 in amino acids: CSVEDSPGGNTEAFF. As DNA, the CDR3 is TGCAGCGTTGAAGATAGCCCCGGGGGTAACACTGAAGCTTTCTTT.

This chain links TRBV6-5 with TRBJ1-3; D is possibly TRBD1 (6 bases). The CDR3 loop spans 15 amino acids. The V end lost 5 bases, the J end lost 3 bases, and 14 bases lay between the germline ends. Germline-derived CDR1 and CDR2 are MNHEY and SVGAGI. CDR3 nucleotide sequence: TGTGCCAGCAGTCGGGGGGCGGGAGGTGGAAACACCATATATTTT. It codes for CASSRGAGGGNTIYF.

The chain recombines TRBV5-5 with TRBJ1-1, with TRBD1 matching 7 bases. CDR1 and CDR2 from the germline V gene are SGHKS and YYEKEE (reference sequence). The CDR3 consists of 14 residues. The V gene end was trimmed by 2 bases and the J gene end by 7 bases; junction bases not matched to a gene: 8. For the CDR3, the DNA is TGTGCCAGCAGCTTTATAGGGCCAGGGGGTGAAGCTTTCTTT. As protein: CASSFIGPGGEAFF.

The sample holds many counts of this clone. The chain employs TRBV7-7 and TRBJ2-3; possible D gene TRBD2, 5 bases. In germline, CDR1 is SSHAT, CDR2 FNYEAQ (reference sequence). Trimming pared 3 bases from V and 1 base from J, leaving 8 bases between. The CDR3 has 14 amino acids. CDR3 in amino acids: CASSFGSGTDTQYF. CDR3 nucleotides: TGTGCCAGCAGCTTTGGTAGCGGCACAGATACGCAGTATTTT.